The present entry profiles one T cell receptor (beta chain) with its context. This entry comes from a study of blood T cell repertoires in COVID-19. Study-wide context: Both acute and convalescent COVID-19 samples were obtained from the United States, Italy and Spain.

The repertoire was sequenced with immunoSEQ multiplex PCR; TCRdb's copy has only in-frame clones and lacks some. The sample lists approximately 180,000 clones; around 85% were seen once. The specimen was peripheral blood. The sequence derives from a human donor with active or convalescent COVID-19. The donor label of this sample is uncertain.

The CDR3 DNA follows: TGTGCCAGCTCACCAAGCAGACAGGCAGGAAACACCATATATTTT. It specifies CASSPSRQAGNTIYF. The J gene is TRBJ1-3, the V gene TRBV18; a possible D gene is TRBD1 (6 bases). Germline loops: CDR1 KGHSH, CDR2 LQKENI. There are 15 residues in the CDR3. Trimming left V 2 bases short and J 4 bases short, with 12 bases between.